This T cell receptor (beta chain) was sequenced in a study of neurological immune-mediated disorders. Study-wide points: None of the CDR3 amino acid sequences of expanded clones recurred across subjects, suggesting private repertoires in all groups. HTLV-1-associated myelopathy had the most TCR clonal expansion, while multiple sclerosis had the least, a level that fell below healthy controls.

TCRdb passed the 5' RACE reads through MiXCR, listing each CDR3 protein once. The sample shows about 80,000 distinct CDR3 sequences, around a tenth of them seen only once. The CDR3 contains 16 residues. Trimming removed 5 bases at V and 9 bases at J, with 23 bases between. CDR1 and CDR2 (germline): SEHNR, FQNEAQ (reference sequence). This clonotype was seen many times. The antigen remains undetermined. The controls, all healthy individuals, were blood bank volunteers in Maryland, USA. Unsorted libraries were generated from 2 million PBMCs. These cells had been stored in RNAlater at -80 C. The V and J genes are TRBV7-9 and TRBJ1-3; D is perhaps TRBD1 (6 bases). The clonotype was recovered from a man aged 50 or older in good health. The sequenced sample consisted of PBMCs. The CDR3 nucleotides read TGTGCCAGCAGCCCGGGATTGGACAGCTTCGCAGGCACCATATATTTT. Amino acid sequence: CASSPGLDSFAGTIYF. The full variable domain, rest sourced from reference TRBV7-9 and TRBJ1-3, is DTGVSQNPRHKITKRGQNVTFRCDPISEHNRLYWYRQTLGQGPEFLTYFQNEAQLEKSRLLSDRFSAERPKGSFSTLEIQRTEQGDSAMYLCASSPGLDSFAGTIYFGEGSWLTVV.